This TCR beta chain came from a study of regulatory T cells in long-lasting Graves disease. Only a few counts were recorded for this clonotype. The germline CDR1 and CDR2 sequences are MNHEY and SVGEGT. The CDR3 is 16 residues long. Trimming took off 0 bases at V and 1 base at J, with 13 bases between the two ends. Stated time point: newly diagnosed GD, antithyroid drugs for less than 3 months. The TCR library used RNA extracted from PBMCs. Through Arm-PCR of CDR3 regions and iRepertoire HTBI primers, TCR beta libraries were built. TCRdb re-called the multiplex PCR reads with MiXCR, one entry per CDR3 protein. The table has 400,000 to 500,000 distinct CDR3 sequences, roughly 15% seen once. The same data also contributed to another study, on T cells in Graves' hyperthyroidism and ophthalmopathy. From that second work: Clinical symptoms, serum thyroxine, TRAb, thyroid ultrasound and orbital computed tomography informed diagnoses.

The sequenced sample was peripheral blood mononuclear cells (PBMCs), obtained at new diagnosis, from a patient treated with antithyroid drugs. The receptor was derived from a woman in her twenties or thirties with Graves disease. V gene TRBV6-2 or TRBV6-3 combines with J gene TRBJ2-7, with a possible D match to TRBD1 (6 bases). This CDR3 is CASSYSARTESYEQYF. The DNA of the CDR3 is TGTGCCAGCAGTTACTCTGCCCGGACAGAATCCTACGAGCAGTACTTC.